This T cell receptor beta chain was profiled in a study of blood T cell repertoires in COVID-19 (dated by TCRdb to 2019 to 2021). In the study overall: Samples covering the acute and convalescent phases of COVID-19 were provided by collaborators in the United States, Italy and Spain. The prospective study material was composed of cDNA or gDNA derived from T cells, B-cell-depleted T cells, or PBMCs. Deeply sampled blood TCRbeta repertoires from subjects exposed to, actively infected with, or recovered from COVID-19 were included in the dataset. The repertoires were made available in a free public database intended to serve as a resource for research on the immune response to SARS-CoV-2. The samples were drawn from two sources: the first 160 participants of the ongoing ImmuneRACE study, and 1,254 subjects contributed by 6 global collaborators. Sample metadata almost always included a de-identified subject ID, COVID-19 status, age in years and sex. Where available, HLA class I and class II types were obtained from metadata supplied by the sample provider rather than from assay-based typing. On the study overall, not on this receptor specifically: How much clinical and demographic metadata was included differed by source and by participant, and the metadata was provided uncurated.

The immunoSEQ Assay, a bias-controlled multiplex PCR, was used to amplify TCRbeta CDR3 regions from genomic DNA. The authors processed their data as follows. The number of nucleated cells in each sample was estimated from the amplification of reference gene primers within the assay. To quantify the absolute abundance of each unique TCRbeta CDR3 rearrangement, sequence reads were collapsed and filtered. Productive Simpson clonality was computed per sample as the square root of Simpson's diversity index over productive rearrangements. TCRdb holds this immuneACCESS table with in-frame rearrangements only. Some clones are missing; in checked studies, unresolved V genes explain under half, and the rest has no known cause. D and trimming were read from the DNA, whereas the V and J calls and clone size are those reported in that table. Recorded for this sample are about 250,000 clones; about four fifths of them occurred a single time. The ten most abundant clones make up more than 6.5% of the sample.

Each collaborating institution followed its own protocols to collect whole blood in K2EDTA tubes. For TCRbeta analysis, collaborator samples were shipped as frozen whole blood, as isolated PBMCs, or as DNA extracted from either sample type. The germline V gene encodes CDR1 MNHEY and CDR2 SVGAGI. Taken from cysteine to phenylalanine, the CDR3 has 16 residues. The DNA shown is the 48-base CDR3, in frame from base 1. The junction carries 11 bases between V and J, which are trimmed by 0 bases and 2 bases respectively. A word on this clone: The target of this receptor is not known. The sample holds no much larger clone one base away, and base qualities are not on file.

The TCR comes from a man aged 40-55 years with active or convalescent COVID-19. Rearrangement joined TRBV6-5 to TRBJ1-3; the D gene cannot be named for sure. The sample comprised peripheral blood. The bases are TGTGCCAGCAGTTACTCTCTGTTTTCCCCTGGAAACACCATATATTTT. It is translated as CASSYSLFSPGNTIYF.